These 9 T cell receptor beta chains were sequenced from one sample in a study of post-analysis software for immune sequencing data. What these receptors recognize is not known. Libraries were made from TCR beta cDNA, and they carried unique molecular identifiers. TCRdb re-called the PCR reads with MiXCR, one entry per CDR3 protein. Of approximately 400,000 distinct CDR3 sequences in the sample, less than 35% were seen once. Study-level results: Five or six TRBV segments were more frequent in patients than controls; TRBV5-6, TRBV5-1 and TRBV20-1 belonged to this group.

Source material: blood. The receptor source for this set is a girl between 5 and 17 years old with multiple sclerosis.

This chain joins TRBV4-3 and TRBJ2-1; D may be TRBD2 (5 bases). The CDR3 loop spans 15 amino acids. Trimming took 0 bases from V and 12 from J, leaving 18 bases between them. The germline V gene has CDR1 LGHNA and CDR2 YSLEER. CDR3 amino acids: CASSQEVDPGRGQFF. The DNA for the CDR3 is TGCGCCAGCAGCCAAGAAGTAGATCCGGGCCGGGGGCAGTTCTTC.

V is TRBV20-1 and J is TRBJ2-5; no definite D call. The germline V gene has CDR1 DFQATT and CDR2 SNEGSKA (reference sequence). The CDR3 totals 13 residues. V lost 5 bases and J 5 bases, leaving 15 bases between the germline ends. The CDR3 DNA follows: TGCAGTGCTCTGGGCCAATACTGGGAGACCCAGTACTTC. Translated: CSALGQYWETQYF.

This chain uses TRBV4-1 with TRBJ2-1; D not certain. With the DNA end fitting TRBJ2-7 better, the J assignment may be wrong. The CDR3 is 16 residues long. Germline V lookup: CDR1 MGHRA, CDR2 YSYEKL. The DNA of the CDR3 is TGCGCCAGCAGCCAAGAGGGCCTGGAATCCTACAATGAGCAGTACTTC. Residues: CASSQEGLESYNEQYF.

The CDR3 region is CASRLRGALTDTQYF. CDR3 DNA sequence: TGTGCCAGCAGGCTCCGGGGGGCGCTCACAGATACGCAGTATTTT. The chain combines TRBV28 with TRBJ2-3; TRBD2 might be the D (7 bases). Germline CDR1 MDHEN, CDR2 SYDVKM. V lost 6 bases and J lost 2, with 15 bases in between. The CDR3 is made up of 15 amino acids. Complete variable domain (other parts from reference TRBV28 and TRBJ2-3): DVKVTQSSRYLVKRTGEKVFLECVQDMDHENMFWYRQDPGLGLRLIYFSYDVKMKEKGDIPEGYSVSREKKERFSLILESASTNQTSMYLCASRLRGALTDTQYFGPGTRLTVL.

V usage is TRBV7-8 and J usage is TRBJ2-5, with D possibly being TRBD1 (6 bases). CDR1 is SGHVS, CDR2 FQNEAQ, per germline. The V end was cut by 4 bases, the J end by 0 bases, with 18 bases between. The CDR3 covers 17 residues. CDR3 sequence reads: CASSSHRETRYQETQYF. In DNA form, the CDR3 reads TGTGCCAGCAGCTCGCACAGGGAAACCCGCTACCAAGAGACCCAGTACTTC.

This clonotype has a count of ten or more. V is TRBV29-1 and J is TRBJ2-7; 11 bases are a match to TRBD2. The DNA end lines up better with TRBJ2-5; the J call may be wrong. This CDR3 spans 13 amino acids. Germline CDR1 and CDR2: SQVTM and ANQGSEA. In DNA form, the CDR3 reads TGCAGCCTTAGCGGGGGGGCCTTGGAGACCCAGTACTTC. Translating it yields CSLSGGALETQYF.

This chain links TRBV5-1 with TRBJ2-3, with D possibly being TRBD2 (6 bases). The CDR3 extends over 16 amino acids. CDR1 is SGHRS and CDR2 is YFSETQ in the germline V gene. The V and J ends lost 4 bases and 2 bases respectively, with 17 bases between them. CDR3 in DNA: TGCGCCAGCAGCATCGGGACTCGACTACCCACAGATACGCAGTATTTT. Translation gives CASSIGTRLPTDTQYF. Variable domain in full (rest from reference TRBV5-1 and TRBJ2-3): KAGVTQTPRYLIKTRGQQVTLSCSPISGHRSVSWYQQTPGQGLQFLFEYFSETQRNKGNFPGRFSGRQFSNSRSEMNVSTLELGDSALYLCASSIGTRLPTDTQYFGPGTRLTVL.

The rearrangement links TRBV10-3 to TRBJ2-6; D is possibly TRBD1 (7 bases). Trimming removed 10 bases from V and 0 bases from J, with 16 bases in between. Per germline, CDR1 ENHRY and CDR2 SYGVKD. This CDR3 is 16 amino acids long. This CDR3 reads CASRTGDSSGANVLTF. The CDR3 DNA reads TGTGCCAGCAGAACGGGGGACAGCTCTGGGGCCAACGTCCTGACTTTC.

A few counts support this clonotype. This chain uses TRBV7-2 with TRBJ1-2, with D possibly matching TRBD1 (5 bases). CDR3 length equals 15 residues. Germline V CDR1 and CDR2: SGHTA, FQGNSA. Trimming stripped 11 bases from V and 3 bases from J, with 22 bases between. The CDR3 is CASKRDLQGHYGYTF. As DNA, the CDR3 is TGTGCCTCAAAAAGAGATCTGCAGGGTCACTATGGCTACACCTTC. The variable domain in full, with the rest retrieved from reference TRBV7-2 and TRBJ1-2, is GAGVSQSPSNKVTEKGKDVELRCDPISGHTALYWYRQSLGQGLEFLIYFQGNSAPDKSGLPSDRFSAERTGGSVSTLTIQRTQQEDSAVYLCASKRDLQGHYGYTFGSGTRLTVV.